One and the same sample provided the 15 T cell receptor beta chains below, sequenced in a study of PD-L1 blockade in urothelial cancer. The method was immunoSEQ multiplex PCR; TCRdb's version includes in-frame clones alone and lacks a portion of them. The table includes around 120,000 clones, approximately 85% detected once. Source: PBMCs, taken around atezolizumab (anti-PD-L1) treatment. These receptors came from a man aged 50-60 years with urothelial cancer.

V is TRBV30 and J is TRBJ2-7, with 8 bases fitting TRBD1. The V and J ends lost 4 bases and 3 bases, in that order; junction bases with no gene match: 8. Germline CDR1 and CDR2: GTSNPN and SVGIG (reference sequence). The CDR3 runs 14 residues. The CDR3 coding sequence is TGTGCCTGGACTCGGACAGGGATTGGCTACGAGCAGTACTTC. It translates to CAWTRTGIGYEQYF.

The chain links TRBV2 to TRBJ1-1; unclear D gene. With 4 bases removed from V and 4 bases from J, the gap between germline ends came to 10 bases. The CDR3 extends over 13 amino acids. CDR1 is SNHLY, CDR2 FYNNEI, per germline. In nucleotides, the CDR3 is TGTGCCAGCAGTGGCCTGTTAGTCACTGAAGCTTTCTTT. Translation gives CASSGLLVTEAFF.

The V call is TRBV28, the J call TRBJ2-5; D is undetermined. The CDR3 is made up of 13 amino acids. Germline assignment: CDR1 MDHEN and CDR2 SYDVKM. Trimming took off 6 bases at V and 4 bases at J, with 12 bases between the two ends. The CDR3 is CASSRRSGETQYF. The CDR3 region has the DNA TGTGCCAGCAGCCGTCGGTCGGGAGAGACCCAGTACTTC. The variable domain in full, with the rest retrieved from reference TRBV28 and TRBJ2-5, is DVKVTQSSRYLVKRTGEKVFLECVQDMDHENMFWYRQDPGLGLRLIYFSYDVKMKEKGDIPEGYSVSREKKERFSLILESASTNQTSMYLCASSRRSGETQYFGPGTRLLVL.

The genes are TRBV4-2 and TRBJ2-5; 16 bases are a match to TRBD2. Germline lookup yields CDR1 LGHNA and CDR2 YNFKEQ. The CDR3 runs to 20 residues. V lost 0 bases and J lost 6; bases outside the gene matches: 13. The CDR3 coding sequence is TGTGCCAGCAGCCAAGATACCGGGACTAGCGGGAGGGGCGTCGGTAAGACCCAGTACTTC. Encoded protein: CASSQDTGTSGRGVGKTQYF.

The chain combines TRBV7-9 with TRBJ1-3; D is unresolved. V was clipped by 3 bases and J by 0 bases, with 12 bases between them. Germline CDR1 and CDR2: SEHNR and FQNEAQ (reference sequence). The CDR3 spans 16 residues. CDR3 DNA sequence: TGTGCCAGCAGCTTCATCCCGTTTAGCTCTGGAAACACCATATATTTT. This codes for CASSFIPFSSGNTIYF.

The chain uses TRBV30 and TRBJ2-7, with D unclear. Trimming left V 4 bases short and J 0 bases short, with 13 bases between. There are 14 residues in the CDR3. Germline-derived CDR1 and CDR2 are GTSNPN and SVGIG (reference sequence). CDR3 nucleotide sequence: TGTGCCTGGAAAGTGGGCACGAGCTCCTACGAGCAGTACTTC. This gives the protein CAWKVGTSSYEQYF.

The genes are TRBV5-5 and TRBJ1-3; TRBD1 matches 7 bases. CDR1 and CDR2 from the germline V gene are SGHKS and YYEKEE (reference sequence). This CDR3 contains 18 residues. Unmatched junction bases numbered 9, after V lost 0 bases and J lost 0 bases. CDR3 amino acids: CASSLEHRGRLSGNTIYF. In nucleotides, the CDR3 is TGTGCCAGCAGCTTGGAACATAGGGGGCGTCTCTCTGGAAACACCATATATTTT.

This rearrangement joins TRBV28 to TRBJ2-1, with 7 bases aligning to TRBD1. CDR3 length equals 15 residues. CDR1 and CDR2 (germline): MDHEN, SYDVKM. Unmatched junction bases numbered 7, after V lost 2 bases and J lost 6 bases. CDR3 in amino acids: CASSLPNTGANEQFF. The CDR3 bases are TGTGCCAGCAGTTTACCTAATACAGGGGCCAATGAGCAGTTCTTC.

CDR3 sequence: CASSLASWRESSYEQYF. CDR3 in DNA: TGTGCCAGCAGCTTAGCATCTTGGCGGGAGAGCTCCTACGAGCAGTACTTC. The V gene is TRBV7-2, the J gene TRBJ2-7, with TRBD2 matching 7 bases. The germline CDR1 and CDR2 sequences are SGHTA and FQGNSA. The V gene end was trimmed by 0 bases and the J gene end by 0 bases; junction bases not matched to a gene: 8. This CDR3 spans 17 amino acids.

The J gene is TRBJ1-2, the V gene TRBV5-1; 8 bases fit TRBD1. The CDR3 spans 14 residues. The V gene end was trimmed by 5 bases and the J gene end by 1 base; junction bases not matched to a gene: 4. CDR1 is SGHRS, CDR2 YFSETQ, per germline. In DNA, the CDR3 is TGCGCCAGCAGACCTGGACAGGGTAACTATGGCTACACCTTC. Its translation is CASRPGQGNYGYTF.

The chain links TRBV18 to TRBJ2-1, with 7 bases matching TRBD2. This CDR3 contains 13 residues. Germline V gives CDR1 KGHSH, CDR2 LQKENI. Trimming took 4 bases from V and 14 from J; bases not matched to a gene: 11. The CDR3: CASSRSNRDYEFF. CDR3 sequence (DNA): TGTGCCAGCTCACGATCCAACCGGGACTATGAGTTCTTC.

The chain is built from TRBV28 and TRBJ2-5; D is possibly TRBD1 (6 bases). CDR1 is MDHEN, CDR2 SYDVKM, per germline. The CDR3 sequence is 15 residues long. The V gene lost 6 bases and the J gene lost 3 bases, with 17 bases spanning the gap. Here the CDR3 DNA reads TGTGCCAGCAGCCCGCCTGGGGCAGGGGAAGAGACCCAGTACTTC. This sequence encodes CASSPPGAGEETQYF.

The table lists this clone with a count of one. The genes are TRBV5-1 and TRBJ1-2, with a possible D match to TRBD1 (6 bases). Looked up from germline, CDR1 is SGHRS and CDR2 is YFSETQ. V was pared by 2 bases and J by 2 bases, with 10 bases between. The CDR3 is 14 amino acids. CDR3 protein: CASSFPGDNYGYTF. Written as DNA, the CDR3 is TGCGCCAGCAGCTTCCCAGGGGACAACTATGGCTACACCTTC. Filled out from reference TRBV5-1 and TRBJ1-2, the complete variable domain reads KAGVTQTPRYLIKTRGQQVTLSCSPISGHRSVSWYQQTPGQGLQFLFEYFSETQRNKGNFPGRFSGRQFSNSRSEMNVSTLELGDSALYLCASSFPGDNYGYTFGSGTRLTVV.

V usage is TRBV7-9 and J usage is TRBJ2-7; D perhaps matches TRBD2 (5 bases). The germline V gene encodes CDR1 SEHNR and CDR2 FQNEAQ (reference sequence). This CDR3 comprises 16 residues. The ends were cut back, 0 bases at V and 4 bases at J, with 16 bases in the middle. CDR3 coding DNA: TGTGCCAGCAGCTTAGCCCCAGAGGGAGCACGTTACGAGCAGTACTTC. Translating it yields CASSLAPEGARYEQYF.

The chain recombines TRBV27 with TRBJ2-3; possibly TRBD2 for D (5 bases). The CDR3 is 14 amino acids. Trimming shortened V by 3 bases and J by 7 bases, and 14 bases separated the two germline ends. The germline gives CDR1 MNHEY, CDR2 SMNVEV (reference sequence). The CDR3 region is CASSFAGQVHTQYF. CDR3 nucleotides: TGTGCCAGCAGTTTTGCGGGTCAGGTACATACGCAGTATTTT.